This T cell receptor beta chain was sequenced in a study of cytomegalovirus exposure and HLA in healthy donors. Regarding the study as a whole: In an earlier analysis, productive rearrangement rates for most beta V segments clustered near 87% or 30%. A few chains tied to CMV proved CMV antigen-specific in vitro. Presence/absence analyses took donor sequencing depth as roughly uniform.

Of note for this clone: Its antigen is unidentified.

Vbeta (60) and Jbeta (13) primers were used in the PCR. The assay was immunoSEQ multiplex PCR, and TCRdb's table has in-frame clones only and misses some. The sample has about 61,000 clones; about 89% are singletons. Germline V lookup: CDR1 SGHNT, CDR2 YYREEE (reference sequence). The junction had 10 bases not matched to a gene; V was cut back by 1 base and J by 4 bases. The CDR3 is 16 residues long. Sequencing was performed on PBMCs. The rearrangement links TRBV5-4 to TRBJ2-5; TRBD1 matches 7 bases. The sequence was collected from a young man in good health and CMV-seronegative. The DNA of the CDR3 is TGTGCCAGCAGCTTGCTTGTGACAGGGAATGGAGAGACCCAGTACTTC. Protein sequence: CASSLLVTGNGETQYF.